These 17 T cell receptor beta chains came from one sample sequenced in a study of beta chain features in type 1 diabetes. The antigens of these receptors remain unknown. Every bit of the isolated RNA underwent reverse transcription, so sequencing read expressed TCRB transcripts. Assay used: immunoSEQ multiplex PCR; TCRdb lists only in-frame clones, some missing. The profile shows a few hundred thousand clones, approximately 13% of them singletons. Study-level points and caveats: The study found moderately but significantly shorter TCRB CDR3s in all four CD4+ subsets of Type 1 diabetes patients.

The sequencing sample was made of naive CD4+ T cells from blood. The receptors shown here come from a woman between 18 and 29 years old with type 1 diabetes.

V usage is TRBV7-8 and J usage is TRBJ2-1; 11 bases are shared with TRBD2. The CDR3 spans 15 residues. Germline CDR1 is SGHVS and CDR2 is FQNEAQ. With V trimmed by 5 bases and J by 8 bases, 8 bases remained unmatched. Written as DNA, the CDR3 is TGTGCCAGCAGCCGGGGACTAGCGGAGGCCCATGAGCAGTTCTTC. Translation: CASSRGLAEAHEQFF.

In DNA form, the CDR3 reads TGTGCCAGCAGACCGACTAGCGGGAATCGGCAGTTCTTC. Its translation: CASRPTSGNRQFF. The genes are TRBV2 and TRBJ2-1; TRBD2 agrees at 11 bases. Germline V gives CDR1 SNHLY, CDR2 FYNNEI. Trimming cost V 6 bases and J 12 bases; bases outside gene matches: 7. This CDR3 spans 13 amino acids.

With respect to this clone: The sample carries other DNA sequences with the same CDR3. The chain carries TRBV4-2 and TRBJ2-5; 10 bases line up with TRBD1. The CDR3 has 16 residues. V lost 4 bases, J lost 2 bases, and 7 bases stayed unmatched. Germline loops: CDR1 LGHNA, CDR2 YNFKEQ. The CDR3, as DNA: TGTGCCAGCAGCCTGGGACAGGGGAACCCTCAAGAGACCCAGTACTTC. It specifies CASSLGQGNPQETQYF.

The V and J genes are TRBV30 and TRBJ2-1, with TRBD2 matching 9 bases. CDR3 length: 15 amino acids. With V trimmed by 2 bases and J by 7 bases, 9 bases remained unmatched. Germline V gene sequence: CDR1 GTSNPN, CDR2 SVGIG (reference sequence). The CDR3 is CAWSKGAGGQNEQFF. As DNA, the CDR3 is TGTGCCTGGAGTAAGGGAGCGGGAGGTCAGAATGAGCAGTTCTTC.

The chain employs TRBV7-2 and TRBJ2-1, with TRBD2 identical over 9 bases. Germline V gene sequence: CDR1 SGHTA, CDR2 FQGNSA. The CDR3 loop spans 15 amino acids. J was trimmed by 4 bases and V by 1 base; bases with no gene match: 2. As DNA, the CDR3 is TGTGCCAGCAGCTTAGGACTAGCGGCGTACAATGAGCAGTTCTTC. Encoded protein: CASSLGLAAYNEQFF.

A few counts support this clone. The CDR3 DNA is TGTGCCAGCAGTGGCTCCGGGACAGTCTTTGTCGGAGGCAATCAGCCCCAGCATTTT. Translated, it gives CASSGSGTVFVGGNQPQHF. The J gene is TRBJ1-5, the V gene TRBV27; TRBD1 aligns across 7 bases. V trimming: 5 bases; J trimming: 2 bases; junction bases outside the gene matches: 18. This CDR3 contains 19 residues. CDR1 and CDR2 from the germline V gene are MNHEY and SMNVEV (reference sequence).

In this sample, this clone turned up a few times. The chain carries TRBV28 and TRBJ1-1; TRBD1 might be the D (6 bases). CDR1 is MDHEN, CDR2 SYDVKM, per germline. The V end lost 5 bases, the J end lost 0 bases, and 10 bases lay between the germline ends. The CDR3 sequence is 14 residues long. CDR3 sequence reads: CASSTTGLNTEAFF. The DNA for the CDR3 is TGTGCCAGCAGTACTACAGGGCTGAACACTGAAGCTTTCTTT.

The chain is built from TRBV7-3 and TRBJ2-3, with TRBD2 as a possible D gene (5 bases). Trimming cost V 6 bases and J 2 bases, with 9 bases left between them. There are 13 residues in the CDR3. The germline V gene has CDR1 SGHTA and CDR2 FQGTGA. CDR3 loop: CASRRAVTDTQYF. The CDR3 coding sequence is TGTGCCAGCAGAAGAGCGGTCACAGATACGCAGTATTTT.

In its sample, this clone was seen once. The chain recombines TRBV28 with TRBJ1-2; possibly TRBD1 for D (5 bases). Germline V gene data show CDR1 as MDHEN and CDR2 as SYDVKM. This CDR3 has 12 amino acids. V dropped 6 bases and J dropped 7 bases, with 12 bases sitting between them. The CDR3 spells CASRNSQGGYTF. The DNA for the CDR3 is TGTGCCAGCAGGAATTCCCAGGGTGGCTACACCTTC.

The chain recombines TRBV19 with TRBJ1-1, with unresolved D. The CDR3 length is 13 residues. V was clipped by 4 bases and J by 11 bases, with 17 bases between them. Per the germline V gene, CDR1 is LNHDA and CDR2 is SQIVND (reference sequence). The CDR3 loop reads CASSSPGSLLAFF. DNA of the CDR3: TGTGCCAGTAGTAGCCCAGGTTCTCTTCTGGCTTTCTTT.

The chain is built from TRBV18 and TRBJ1-2; D is uncertain. The CDR3 totals 13 residues. Trimming took off 5 bases at V and 0 bases at J, with 7 bases between the two ends. In germline, CDR1 is KGHSH, CDR2 LQKENI. This chain's CDR3 is CASSSDTNYGYTF. The CDR3 region has the DNA TGTGCCAGCTCATCAGATACTAACTATGGCTACACCTTC.

This clone was observed a handful of times. V gene TRBV9 combines with J gene TRBJ1-1; D is unclear. CDR1 is SGDLS, CDR2 YYNGEE, per germline. The CDR3 covers 13 residues. The V end was cut by 2 bases, the J end by 5 bases, with 10 bases between. CDR3 amino acids: CASSVRLSTEAFF. In DNA form, the CDR3 reads TGTGCCAGCAGCGTCAGACTGAGTACTGAAGCTTTCTTT.

There are a few counts of this clone. The genes are TRBV7-2 and TRBJ2-7; 12 bases match TRBD2. CDR1 is SGHTA and CDR2 is FQGNSA in the germline V gene. The V segment lost 5 bases and the J segment 6 bases; nucleotides outside the gene matches: 8. The CDR3 runs to 15 residues. The CDR3 DNA sequence: TGTGCCAGCAGCCGAATGACTAGCGGGAGTCTCGAGCAGTACTTC. It yields the protein CASSRMTSGSLEQYF. Variable domain in full (rest from reference TRBV7-2 and TRBJ2-7): GAGVSQSPSNKVTEKGKDVELRCDPISGHTALYWYRQSLGQGLEFLIYFQGNSAPDKSGLPSDRFSAERTGGSVSTLTIQRTQQEDSAVYLCASSRMTSGSLEQYFGPGTRLTVT.

As to this clone: In the same sample, other DNA sequences code for this CDR3. The gene calls are TRBV5-1 and TRBJ2-2; unclear D gene. Germline values: CDR1 SGHRS, CDR2 YFSETQ. Between the trimmed V and J ends, which lost 0 bases and 1 base, there was a span of 4 bases. The CDR3 runs to 14 residues. CDR3 loop: CASSLGQNTGELFF. The CDR3 region has the DNA TGCGCCAGCAGCTTGGGACAGAACACCGGGGAGCTGTTTTTT. The whole variable domain, remainder taken from reference TRBV5-1 and TRBJ2-2, is KAGVTQTPRYLIKTRGQQVTLSCSPISGHRSVSWYQQTPGQGLQFLFEYFSETQRNKGNFPGRFSGRQFSNSRSEMNVSTLELGDSALYLCASSLGQNTGELFFGEGSRLTVL.

This clone was detected a few times. The rearrangement joins TRBV7-9 to TRBJ2-3, with D possibly matching TRBD2 (6 bases). Germline V lookup: CDR1 SEHNR, CDR2 FQNEAQ (reference sequence). The CDR3 spans 13 residues. V lost 3 bases, J lost 10 bases, and 14 bases lay in between. CDR3 protein: CASSLSGEEAQYF. CDR3 coding DNA: TGTGCCAGCAGCTTGTCTGGGGAGGAGGCGCAGTATTTT.

The genes are TRBV7-2 and TRBJ2-5, with D hard to call. Trimming shortened V by 3 bases and J by 1 base, and 9 bases separated the two germline ends. This CDR3 has 14 amino acids. CDR1 is SGHTA and CDR2 is FQGNSA in the germline V gene. CDR3 loop: CASSFTVGQETQYF. The CDR3 DNA is TGTGCCAGCAGCTTTACAGTCGGCCAAGAGACCCAGTACTTC. Full variable domain (remainder filled in from reference TRBV7-2 and TRBJ2-5): GAGVSQSPSNKVTEKGKDVELRCDPISGHTALYWYRQSLGQGLEFLIYFQGNSAPDKSGLPSDRFSAERTGGSVSTLTIQRTQQEDSAVYLCASSFTVGQETQYFGPGTRLLVL.

This clone was counted a few times. This same CDR3 is encoded by further DNA sequences in the sample. V gene TRBV7-2 combines with J gene TRBJ2-3; TRBD2 might be the D (6 bases). The germline V gene encodes CDR1 SGHTA and CDR2 FQGNSA. CDR3 length: 15 residues. The V end was cut by 3 bases, the J end by 0 bases, with 10 bases between. The CDR3 protein is CASSLSGRSTDTQYF. The CDR3 DNA reads as TGTGCCAGCAGCTTGAGCGGGCGGAGCACAGATACGCAGTATTTT.